This paragraph reports one T cell receptor beta chain. Its antigen is currently unknown. This sample is part of a study of T-cell memory formation after mild COVID-19. Study-wide background: Clusters of TCRs were largely donor specific. Whole-study results and caveats: CD4+ contracting clones were found mainly in CM and EM, and CD8+ ones in EMRA.

Germline V gene sequence: CDR1 SGDLS, CDR2 YYNGEE. With 0 bases removed from V and 8 bases from J, the gap between germline ends came to 23 bases. This CDR3 has 17 amino acids. The TCR alpha and TCR beta cDNA libraries, bearing sample barcodes and UMIs, were generated by 5'RACE using constant-segment primers. In TCRdb, the 5' RACE reads were re-called with MiXCR into one record per CDR3 protein. This sample has 550,000 to 600,000 distinct CDR3 sequences, with around 16% found just once. Sequencing was done on a sample of PBMCs or a T cell subset sorted from them (not recorded which). This clonotype was sampled from an adult woman who had mild COVID-19 (a few samples of this study predate the infection). Cell type and time point are not known. V usage is TRBV9 and J usage is TRBJ1-2; D is uncertain. Written as DNA, the CDR3 is TGTGCCAGCAGCGTAGCTTTAAGCCCGGCCCAAACCTCCGGCTACACCTTC. Protein: CASSVALSPAQTSGYTF.